The T cell receptor (beta chain) described here comes from a study of CD8 T cells in Susac syndrome. This CDR3 region has 16 residues. The germline V gene encodes CDR1 LGHNA and CDR2 YSLEER. V was clipped by 4 bases and J by 4 bases, with 19 bases between them. RNA in amounts of roughly 0.5 to 1 ug was reverse transcribed with random hexamers. An immunoSEQ multiplex PCR generated amplified TCR beta CDR3 products spanning 54 Vbeta and 13 Jbeta. MiXCR, applied by TCRdb to the immunoSEQ multiplex PCR reads, yields one record per CDR3 protein. The sample records roughly 180,000 distinct CDR3 sequences, over 85% being singletons.

The specimen was CD4+ T cells from PBMCs. The TCR originated in a human donor in good health. This chain links TRBV4-3 with TRBJ2-5, with a tentative D call TRBD2 (5 bases). CDR3 sequence: CASSRGLSGRGETQYF. Here the CDR3 DNA reads TGCGCCAGCAGCCGGGGTCTATCGGGAAGAGGAGAGACCCAGTACTTC.